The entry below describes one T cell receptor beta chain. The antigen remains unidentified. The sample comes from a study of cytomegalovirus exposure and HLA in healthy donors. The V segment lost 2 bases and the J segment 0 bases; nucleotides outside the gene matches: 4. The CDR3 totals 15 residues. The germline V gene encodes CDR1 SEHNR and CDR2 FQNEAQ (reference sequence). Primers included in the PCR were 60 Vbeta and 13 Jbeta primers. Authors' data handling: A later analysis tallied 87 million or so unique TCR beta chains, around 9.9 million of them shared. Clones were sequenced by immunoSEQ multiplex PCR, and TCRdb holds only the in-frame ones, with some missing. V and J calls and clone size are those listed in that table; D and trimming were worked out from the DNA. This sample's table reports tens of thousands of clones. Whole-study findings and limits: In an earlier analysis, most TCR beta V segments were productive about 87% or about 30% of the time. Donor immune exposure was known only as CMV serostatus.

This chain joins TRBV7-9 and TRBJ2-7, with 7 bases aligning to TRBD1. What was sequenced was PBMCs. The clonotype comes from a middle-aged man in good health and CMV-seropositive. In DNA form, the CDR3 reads TGTGCCAGCAGCTTATCCAGGGGGATCTCCTACGAGCAGTACTTC. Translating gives CASSLSRGISYEQYF.